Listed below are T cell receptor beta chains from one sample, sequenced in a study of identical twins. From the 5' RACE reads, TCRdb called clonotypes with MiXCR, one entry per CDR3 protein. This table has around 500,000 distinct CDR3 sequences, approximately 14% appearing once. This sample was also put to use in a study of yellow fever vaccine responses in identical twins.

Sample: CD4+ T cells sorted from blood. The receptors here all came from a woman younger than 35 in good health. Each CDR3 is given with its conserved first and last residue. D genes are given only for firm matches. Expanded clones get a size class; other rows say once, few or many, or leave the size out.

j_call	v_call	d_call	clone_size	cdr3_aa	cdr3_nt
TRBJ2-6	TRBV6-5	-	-	CASSYDDRSGANVLTF	TGTGCCAGCAGTTACGATGACAGGTCTGGGGCCAACGTCCTGACTTTC
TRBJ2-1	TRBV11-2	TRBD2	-	CASSTVLAGGRTYNEQFF	TGTGCCAGCAGCACGGTACTAGCGGGGGGCCGTACCTACAATGAGCAGTTCTTC
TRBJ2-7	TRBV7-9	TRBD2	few	CASSPQGLAGPSYEQYF	TGTGCCAGCAGCCCTCAAGGACTAGCGGGACCCTCCTACGAGCAGTACTTC
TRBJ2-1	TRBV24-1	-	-	CATSESPPSDYYNEQFF	TGTGCCACCAGTGAATCCCCCCCATCCGACTACTACAATGAGCAGTTCTTC
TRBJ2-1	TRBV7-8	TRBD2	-	CASSLGTSGTYSFF	TGTGCCAGCAGCTTAGGGACTAGCGGGACTTATTCGTTCTTC
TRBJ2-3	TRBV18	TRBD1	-	CASSPKTGVADTQYF	TGTGCCAGCTCACCAAAGACAGGGGTAGCAGATACGCAGTATTTT
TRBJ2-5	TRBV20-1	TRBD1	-	CSAPTPDRGVETQYF	TGCAGTGCTCCAACTCCGGACAGGGGAGTAGAGACCCAGTACTTC
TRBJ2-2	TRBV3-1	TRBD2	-	CASSQASGGNTGELFF	TGTGCCAGCAGCCAAGCGTCGGGGGGGAACACCGGGGAGCTGTTTTTT
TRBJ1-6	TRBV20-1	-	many	CSARDRLKSYNSPLHF	TGCAGTGCTAGAGATCGACTTAAGTCCTATAATTCACCCCTCCACTTT
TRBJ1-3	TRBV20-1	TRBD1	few	CSARTGASSGNTIYF	TGCAGTGCCAGAACAGGGGCTAGCTCTGGAAACACCATATATTTT
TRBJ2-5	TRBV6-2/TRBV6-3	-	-	CATTDSYQETQYF	TGTGCCACCACAGATTCGTACCAAGAGACCCAGTACTTC
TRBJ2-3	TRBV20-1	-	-	CSARASFLVAADTQYF	TGCAGTGCTAGAGCCTCATTCCTTGTCGCAGCAGATACGCAGTATTTT
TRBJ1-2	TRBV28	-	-	CASRFQGTYGYTF	TGTGCCAGCAGATTTCAGGGCACCTATGGCTACACCTTC
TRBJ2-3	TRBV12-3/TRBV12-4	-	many	CASSLVTDVPTQYF	TGTGCCAGCAGTTTAGTGACAGATGTCCCTACGCAGTATTTT
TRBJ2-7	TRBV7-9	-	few	CASSQDRRKNEQYF	TGTGCCAGCAGCCAAGACAGGAGGAAGAACGAGCAGTACTTC
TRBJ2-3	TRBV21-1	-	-	CASNATSGGSTDTQYF	TGTGCCAGCAACGCGACTAGCGGGGGTAGCACAGATACGCAGTATTTT